This T cell receptor beta chain was observed in a study of OX40 agonist ivuxolimab in advanced cancers. Study context: The eligibility criteria allowed prior anti-PD-1, anti-PD-L1 or anti-CTLA-4 therapy, and about 40% had some. Overall study results and limits: Certain nonresponding patients likewise had low normalized T-cell clonal expansion.

Trimming stripped 2 bases from V and 3 bases from J, with 4 bases between. This CDR3 is 13 amino acids long. Germline V gene lookup returns CDR1 PRHDT and CDR2 FYEKMQ (reference sequence). On this clone itself: The antigen remains unidentified.

The method was immunoSEQ multiplex PCR; TCRdb's version includes in-frame clones alone and lacks a portion of them. Seen here are tens of thousands of clones, more than 80% observed once, and the top ten hold around 2.7%. The sample in question was CD4+ or CD8+ T cells sorted from blood, obtained in a trial of the OX40 agonist ivuxolimab. The clonotype originates from an adult with an advanced solid tumor such as melanoma, head and neck, liver or kidney cancer. The chain combines TRBV13 with TRBJ2-2; no clear D. The CDR3 loop is CASSLLHTGELFF. In nucleotides, the CDR3 is TGTGCCAGCAGCTTACTACACACCGGGGAGCTGTTTTTT.